A single T cell receptor (beta chain) is shown here with its context. V shed 1 base, J shed 0 bases, and the junction held 11 bases outside the gene matches. The CDR3 runs 18 residues. Germline V lookup: CDR1 SGDLS, CDR2 YYNGEE. The repertoire was sequenced with immunoSEQ multiplex PCR; TCRdb's copy has only in-frame clones and lacks some. The repertoire holds roughly 420,000 clones, with approximately 89% as singletons. This record belongs to a study of Ad26.COV2.S vaccination and SARS-CoV-2 variants. Overall study context: Recipients of Ad26.COV2.S got it intramuscularly, once or twice 56 days apart.

Treatment of the sample: some 20 received Ad26.COV2.S at low or high dose, single or two shots; about 5 received placebo; per-sample allocation not given. On day 63 after the first injection, vaccine and placebo recipients gave samples. The chain couples TRBV9 to TRBJ1-1; 8 bases are shared with TRBD1. Sequenced here: peripheral blood, sampled in a trial of Ad26.COV2.S vaccine versus placebo. This receptor was identified in a person aged 18-65 years who received the Ad26.COV2.S COVID-19 vaccine or a placebo. CDR3 sequence (DNA): TGTGCCAGCAGCGTACAGGACAGGGCTGGGATCATGAACACTGAAGCTTTCTTT. Protein product: CASSVQDRAGIMNTEAFF.